This T cell receptor beta chain appears in the sequencing data of a study of spatial heterogeneity in lung cancer. Study findings and constraints: In tumors, expanded intratumoral alpha and beta TCR counts tracked mutation counts.

As for this clonotype: The antigen is undetermined.

The germline gives CDR1 SQVTM, CDR2 ANQGSEA. This CDR3 region has 20 residues. Between the trimmed V and J ends, which lost 7 bases and 0 bases, there was a span of 31 bases. Documented time point: sample taken at primary tumor resection. TCRdb itself ran the 5' RACE reads through MiXCR, one entry per CDR3 protein. The table lists some 100,000 distinct CDR3 sequences, 4.4% of them singletons. This sequence originates from a male donor with early-stage non-small cell lung cancer. The V and J genes are TRBV29-1 and TRBJ2-4; D is perhaps TRBD2 (7 bases). Source: lung tumor tissue, taken at surgery. The CDR3 sequence: CSDRGGLPRGAGVAKNIQYF. CDR3 DNA: TGCAGCGACCGGGGAGGCCTTCCACGGGGGGCTGGGGTAGCCAAAAACATTCAGTACTTC.